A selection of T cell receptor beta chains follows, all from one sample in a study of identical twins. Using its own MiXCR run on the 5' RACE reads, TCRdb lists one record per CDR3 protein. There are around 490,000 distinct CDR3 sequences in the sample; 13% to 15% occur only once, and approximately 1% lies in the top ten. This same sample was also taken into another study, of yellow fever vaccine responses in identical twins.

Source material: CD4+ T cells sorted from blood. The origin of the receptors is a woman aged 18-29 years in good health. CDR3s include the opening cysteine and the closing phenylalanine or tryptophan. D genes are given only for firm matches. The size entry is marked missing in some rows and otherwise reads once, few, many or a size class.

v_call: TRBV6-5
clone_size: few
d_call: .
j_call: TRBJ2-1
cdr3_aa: CASSYSAPSSYNEQFF
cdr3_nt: TGTGCCAGCAGTTACTCAGCGCCTAGCTCCTACAATGAGCAGTTCTTC

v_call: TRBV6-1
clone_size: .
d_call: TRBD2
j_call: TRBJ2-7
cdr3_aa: CASIPRTGGYEQYF
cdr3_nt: TGTGCCAGCATCCCTAGGACGGGAGGCTACGAGCAGTACTTC

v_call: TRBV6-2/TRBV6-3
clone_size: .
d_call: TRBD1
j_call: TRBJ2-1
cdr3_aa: CASTDTRDRGHNEQFF
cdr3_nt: TGTGCCAGCACTGATACCCGGGACAGGGGCCACAATGAGCAGTTCTTC

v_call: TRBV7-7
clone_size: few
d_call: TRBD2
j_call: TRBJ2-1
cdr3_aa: CASSLGLAGATDEQFF
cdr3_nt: TGTGCTAGCAGCTTAGGGCTAGCGGGAGCAACGGATGAGCAGTTCTTC

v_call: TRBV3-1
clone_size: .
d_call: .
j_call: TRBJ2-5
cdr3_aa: CASSNAARRVQETQYF
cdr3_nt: TGTGCCAGCAGTAACGCAGCTAGGAGGGTACAGGAGACCCAGTACTTC

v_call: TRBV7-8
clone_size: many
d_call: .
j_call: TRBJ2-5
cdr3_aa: CASSFGLRQETQYF
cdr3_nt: TGTGCCAGCAGCTTCGGACTAAGGCAAGAGACCCAGTACTTC

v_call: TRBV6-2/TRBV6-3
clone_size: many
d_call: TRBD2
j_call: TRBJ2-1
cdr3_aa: CASSKPGLAGAGEQFF
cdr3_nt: TGTGCCAGCAGTAAACCGGGACTAGCGGGAGCGGGTGAGCAGTTCTTC

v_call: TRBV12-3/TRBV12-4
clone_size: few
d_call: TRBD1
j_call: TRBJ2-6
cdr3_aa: CATPRQGLSGANVLTF
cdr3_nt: TGTGCCACCCCGAGACAGGGTCTCTCTGGGGCCAACGTCCTGACTTTC

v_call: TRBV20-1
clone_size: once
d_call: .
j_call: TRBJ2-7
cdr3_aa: CSAIDRYEQYF
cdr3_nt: TGCAGTGCTATCGACAGATACGAGCAGTACTTC

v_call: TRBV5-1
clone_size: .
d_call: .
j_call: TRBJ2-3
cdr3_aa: CASSYTSTDTQYF
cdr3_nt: TGCGCCAGCAGCTATACTAGCACAGATACGCAGTATTTT

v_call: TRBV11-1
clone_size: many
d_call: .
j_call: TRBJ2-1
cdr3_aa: CASSSLGKVGSYNEQFF
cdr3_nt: TGTGCCAGCAGCTCCCTCGGGAAGGTCGGGAGCTACAATGAGCAGTTCTTC

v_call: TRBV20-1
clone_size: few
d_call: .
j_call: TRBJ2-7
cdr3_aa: CSAHDPTGSYEQYF
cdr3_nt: TGCAGTGCTCATGACCCAACAGGGAGCTACGAGCAGTACTTC

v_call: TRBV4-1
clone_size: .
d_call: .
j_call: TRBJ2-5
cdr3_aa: CASSQGALDGVETQYF
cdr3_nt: TGCGCCAGCAGCCAAGGGGCGTTGGATGGGGTGGAGACCCAGTACTTC

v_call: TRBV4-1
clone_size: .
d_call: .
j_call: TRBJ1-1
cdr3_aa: CASSQADPRTEAFF
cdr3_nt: TGCGCCAGCAGCCAAGCCGACCCGAGGACTGAAGCTTTCTTT

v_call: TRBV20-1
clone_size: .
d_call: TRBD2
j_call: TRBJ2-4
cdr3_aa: CSRTSGSMGKNIQYF
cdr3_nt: TGCAGTAGGACTAGCGGGAGTATGGGCAAAAACATTCAGTACTTC

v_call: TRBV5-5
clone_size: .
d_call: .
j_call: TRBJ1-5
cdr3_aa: CASSLGILPRVNQPQHF
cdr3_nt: TGTGCCAGCAGCTTGGGGATCCTGCCCAGGGTCAATCAGCCCCAGCATTTT

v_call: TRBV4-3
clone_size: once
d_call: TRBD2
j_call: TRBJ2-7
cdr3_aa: CASSLTGLAGVGGEQYF
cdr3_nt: TGCGCCAGCAGCCTCACGGGACTAGCGGGAGTGGGGGGGGAGCAGTACTTC

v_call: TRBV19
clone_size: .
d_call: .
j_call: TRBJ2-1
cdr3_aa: CASSIVFRLDNEQFF
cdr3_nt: TGTGCCAGTAGTATAGTTTTTAGGCTCGACAATGAGCAGTTCTTC

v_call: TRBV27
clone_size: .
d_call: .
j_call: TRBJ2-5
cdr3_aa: CASRISWAGRGTQYF
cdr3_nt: TGTGCCAGCAGGATTTCCTGGGCCGGCCGGGGGACCCAGTACTTC

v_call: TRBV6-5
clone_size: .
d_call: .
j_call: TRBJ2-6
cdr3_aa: CASSYSVSGANVLTF
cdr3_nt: TGTGCCAGCAGTTACTCTGTCTCTGGGGCCAACGTCCTGACTTTC

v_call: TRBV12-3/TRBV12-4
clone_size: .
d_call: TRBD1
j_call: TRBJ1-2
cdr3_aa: CASSLDRGTGGYTF
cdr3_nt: TGTGCCAGCAGTTTAGACAGGGGGACGGGCGGCTACACCTTC

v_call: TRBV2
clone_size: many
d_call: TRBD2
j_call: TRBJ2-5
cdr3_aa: CASSRTSNPVETQYF
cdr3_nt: TGTGCCAGCAGTCGGACTAGTAACCCGGTGGAGACCCAGTACTTC

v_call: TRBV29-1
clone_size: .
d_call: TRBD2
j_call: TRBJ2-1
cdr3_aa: CSVWSGGAFEQFF
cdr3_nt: TGCAGCGTTTGGAGCGGGGGGGCGTTTGAGCAGTTCTTC